This entry concerns a single T cell receptor (beta chain). This sample is drawn from a study of blood T cell repertoires in COVID-19. Across the study: Specimens from acute and convalescent COVID-19 originated in the United States, Italy and Spain. Sources were T cells, B-cell-depleted T cells, or PBMCs; the material itself was cDNA or gDNA.

In the source study's methods: Reference gene primer amplification gave estimated nucleated cell counts. Sequencing was performed with immunoSEQ multiplex PCR; in TCRdb, only in-frame clones are kept and a portion is missing. V and J calls and clone size follow that table, whereas D and trimming were derived from the DNA. The sample yields 95,000 to 150,000 clones, over 70% seen once. CDR1 is LNHDA, CDR2 SQIVND, per germline (reference sequence). CDR3 length equals 12 residues. V lost 2 bases and J lost 7, with 6 bases in between. This chain connects TRBV19 to TRBJ1-5; D uncertain. The receptor's source is a woman aged 50 to 65 with acute or convalescent COVID-19. The source material was peripheral blood. CDR3: CASSISLQPQHF. For the CDR3, the DNA is TGTGCCAGTAGTATATCCCTACAGCCCCAGCATTTT.